Here is one T cell receptor beta chain with its context. What it recognizes is unknown. At one boundary the junction diverges from the germline segment, which might be a read error. The data originate from a study of identical twins. One entry per CDR3 protein, called by TCRdb with MiXCR from the 5' RACE reads. The table shows 550,000 to 800,000 distinct CDR3 sequences, with 7% to 7.5% occurring only once. Findings of the study overall: Alpha sequences out of frame and shared by twins had excess low generation probability. With abundant cord blood beta clonotypes, insertions were fewer; memory repertoires showed no such pattern.

The germline V gene has CDR1 SQVTM and CDR2 ANQGSEA. CDR3 length equals 10 residues. These data were also filed under a second study, of yellow fever vaccine responses in identical twins.

The source material was PBMCs. The chain couples TRBV29-1 to TRBJ1-1; the D gene is possibly TRBD1 (5 bases). The sequence was obtained from a woman aged 18-29 years in good health. The CDR3 nucleotides are TGCAGCACAGGACAAAACACTGAAGCTTTT. This translates into CSTGQNTEAF. The whole variable domain, remainder taken from reference TRBV29-1 and TRBJ1-1, is SAVISQKPSRDICQRGTSLTIQCQVDSQVTMMFWYRQQPGQSLTLIATANQGSEATYESGFVIDKFPISRPNLTFSTLTVSNMSPEDSSIYLCSTGQNTEAFGQGTRLTVV.